This is a list of T cell receptor beta chains from one sample in a study of PD-1 blockade in classical Hodgkin lymphoma. Measured with immunoSEQ multiplex PCR; TCRdb has only the in-frame clones, and not every one. The sample includes some 52,000 clones, roughly 86% of them seen just once. The sequencing here drew on peripheral blood mononuclear cells (PBMCs), taken before the fourth cycle of nivolumab. All receptors come from a human donor with classical Hodgkin lymphoma. CDR3s include the opening cysteine and the closing phenylalanine or tryptophan. The D gene is left open where the match is weak. Only part of the rows carry a size: once, few, many, or a class if the clone is expanded.

v_gene,j_gene,d_gene,abundance,CDR3nt,CDR3aa
TRBV19,TRBJ2-3,.,.,TGTGCCAGTAGTATAGCCCAGGGGAGCACAGATACGCAGTATTTT,CASSIAQGSTDTQYF
TRBV5-1,TRBJ1-1,.,.,TGCGCCAGCAGCTTACAGGGTAAGAACACTGAAGCTTTCTTT,CASSLQGKNTEAFF
TRBV11-2,TRBJ2-7,TRBD2,.,TGTGCCAGCAGCTTAGTAGCGGGAGAGGGAAGATACGAGCAGTACTTC,CASSLVAGEGRYEQYF
TRBV6-6,TRBJ1-2,.,.,TGTGCCAGCAGTTACCCTGCGCAGGGACTCAACTATGGCTACACCTTC,CASSYPAQGLNYGYTF
TRBV7-8,TRBJ2-5,.,.,TGTGCCAGCAGCTTGAATGGTGAGACCCAGTACTTC,CASSLNGETQYF
TRBV4-2,TRBJ2-2,.,.,TGTGCCAGCAGCCAACCCGACCGAGTCGGGGAGCTGTTTTTT,CASSQPDRVGELFF
TRBV28,TRBJ2-6,.,once,TGTGCCAGCAGACGGATCTCTGGGGCCAACGTCCTGACTTTC,CASRRISGANVLTF
TRBV7-9,TRBJ2-7,TRBD1,.,TGTGCCAGCTCCGGACAGGGCAAAACCTACGAGCAGTACTTC,CASSGQGKTYEQYF
TRBV10-3,TRBJ1-1,.,once,TGTGCCATCAGGGAGGGATTGAACACTGAAGCTTTCTTT,CAIREGLNTEAFF
TRBV19,TRBJ2-1,TRBD2,few,TGTGCCAGCGGCCCTAGCGGGAGTTTAGGGGAGCAGTTCTTC,CASGPSGSLGEQFF
TRBV28,TRBJ2-5,TRBD1,.,TGTGCCAGCTTCTTTAAGACAGGGGGCCGAAAAGAGACCCAGTACTTC,CASFFKTGGRKETQYF
TRBV28,TRBJ2-5,.,.,TGTGCCAGCAGTCTGACAAGGGTGAGGGAGACCCAGTACTTC,CASSLTRVRETQYF
TRBV11-3,TRBJ2-1,TRBD1,.,TGTGCCAGCAGTCCGGGGGACAGGGACTACAATGAGCAGTTCTTC,CASSPGDRDYNEQFF
TRBV5-1,TRBJ2-1,.,.,TGCGCCAGCACCCCGGGTGGCATCTACAATGAGCAGTTCTTC,CASTPGGIYNEQFF
TRBV5-1,TRBJ2-5,.,.,TGCGCCAGCAGCTGGGAACAGGGTGGGGAGACCCAGTACTTC,CASSWEQGGETQYF
TRBV4-2,TRBJ2-7,TRBD2,.,TGTGCCAGCAGCCAATTCGCTAGCGGGGGCGAGCAGTACTTC,CASSQFASGGEQYF
TRBV19,TRBJ2-3,TRBD2,.,TGTGCCAGTAGTCTACCAGCGGGGGGGAAGGCAGATACGCAGTATTTT,CASSLPAGGKADTQYF
TRBV5-4,TRBJ1-1,.,.,TGTGCCAGCAGCTTCAGGGGTAGACACACTGAAGCTTTCTTT,CASSFRGRHTEAFF
TRBV27,TRBJ2-1,.,few,TGTGCCAGCAGTTTGGCGGAGCTTATTAACAATGAGCAGTTCTTC,CASSLAELINNEQFF
TRBV18,TRBJ2-7,TRBD1,.,TGTGCCAGCTCACCCGGACAGGGGTTACACGAGCAGTACTTC,CASSPGQGLHEQYF
TRBV19,TRBJ1-4,.,.,TGTGCCAGTAGTGGAATAATGACAGCGAGAATCGAAAAACTGTTTTTT,CASSGIMTARIEKLFF
TRBV5-1,TRBJ1-1,TRBD1,.,TGCGCCAGCAGCTTGGCAGGGGGGGTCACTGAAGCTTTCTTT,CASSLAGGVTEAFF
TRBV28,TRBJ2-2,.,.,TGTGCCAGCACCACCGCCGGGGAGCTGTTTTTT,CASTTAGELFF
TRBV19,TRBJ1-5,TRBD1,.,TGTGCCAGTTTAACAGGGGGCGGTAATCAGCCCCAGCATTTT,CASLTGGGNQPQHF
TRBV19,TRBJ2-2,TRBD1,.,TGTGCCGCTTCCGGGACAGTTAACACCGGGGAGCTGTTTTTT,CAASGTVNTGELFF
TRBV4-1,TRBJ2-5,.,.,TGCGCCAGCAGCCAAGACAGTGTAGAGACCCAGTACTTC,CASSQDSVETQYF
TRBV28,TRBJ1-2,.,.,TGTGCCAGCAGTGCCGGGACGGCGAACTATGGCTACACCTTC,CASSAGTANYGYTF
TRBV27,TRBJ2-1,TRBD2,.,TGTGCCAGCAGCTGGCTAGCGGGAGTAGGGGAGCAGTTCTTC,CASSWLAGVGEQFF
TRBV5-1,TRBJ2-5,.,.,TGCGCCAGCAGCGGTTTCCTAGGCTTGGGAGAGACCCAGTACTTC,CASSGFLGLGETQYF
TRBV28,TRBJ2-7,TRBD2,.,TGTGCCAGCAGTTATGTCGTAGGGGCTAGCGGGAGCCACGAGCAGTACTTC,CASSYVVGASGSHEQYF
TRBV19,TRBJ1-5,.,.,TGTGCCAGTAGTACCGGGTATAGTCAGCCCCAGCATTTT,CASSTGYSQPQHF
TRBV10-2,TRBJ2-7,TRBD2,.,TGCGCCAGCAGTGACGGACTAGCGGGACACGAGCAGTACTTC,CASSDGLAGHEQYF
TRBV5-1,TRBJ2-1,.,.,TGCGCCAGCAGCACACAGGGGGGGTCGTACAATGAGCAGTTCTTC,CASSTQGGSYNEQFF
TRBV13,TRBJ2-7,.,.,TGTGCCAGCAGCTTTGGCCAGGGCCTGTACGAGCAGTACTTC,CASSFGQGLYEQYF
TRBV5-6,TRBJ1-1,TRBD1,.,TGTGCCAGCAGCCCTAGGACAGGGGGGAACACTGAAGCTTTCTTT,CASSPRTGGNTEAFF
TRBV7-6,TRBJ1-2,TRBD1,.,TGTGCCAGCAGCTCAGGGGGCTGGGAGGGCTACACCTTC,CASSSGGWEGYTF
TRBV29-1,TRBJ1-1,.,once,TGCAGCGTTGAATCAGGAGTGCTGGCTTTCTTT,CSVESGVLAFF